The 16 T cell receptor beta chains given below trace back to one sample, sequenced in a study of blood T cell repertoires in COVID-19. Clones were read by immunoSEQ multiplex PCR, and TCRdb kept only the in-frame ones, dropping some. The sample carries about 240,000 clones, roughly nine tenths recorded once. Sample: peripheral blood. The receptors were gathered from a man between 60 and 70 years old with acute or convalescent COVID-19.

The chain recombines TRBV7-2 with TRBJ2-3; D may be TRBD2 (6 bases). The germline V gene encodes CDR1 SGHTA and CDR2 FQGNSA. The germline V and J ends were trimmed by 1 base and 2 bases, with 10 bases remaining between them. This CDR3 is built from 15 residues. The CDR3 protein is CASSLDGRDTDTQYF. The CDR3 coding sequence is TGTGCCAGCAGCTTAGACGGGCGGGACACAGATACGCAGTATTTT.

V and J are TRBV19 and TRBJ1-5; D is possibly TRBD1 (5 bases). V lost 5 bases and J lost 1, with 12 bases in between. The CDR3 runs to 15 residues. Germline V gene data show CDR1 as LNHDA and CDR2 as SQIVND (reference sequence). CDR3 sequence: CASSQGGVSNQPQHF. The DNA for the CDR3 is TGTGCCAGTAGTCAGGGAGGTGTAAGCAATCAGCCCCAGCATTTT. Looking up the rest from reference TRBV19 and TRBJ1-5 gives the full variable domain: DGGITQSPKYLFRKEGQNVTLSCEQNLNHDAMYWYRQDPGQGLRLIYYSQIVNDFQKGDIAEGYSVSREKKESFPLTVTSAQKNPTAFYLCASSQGGVSNQPQHFGDGTRLSIL.

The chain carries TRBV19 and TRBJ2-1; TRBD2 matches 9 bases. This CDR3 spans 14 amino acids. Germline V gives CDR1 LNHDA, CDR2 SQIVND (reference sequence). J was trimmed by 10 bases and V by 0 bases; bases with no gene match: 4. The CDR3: CASSIDLTSGEQFF. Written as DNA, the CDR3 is TGTGCCAGTAGTATAGATTTAACTAGCGGGGAGCAGTTCTTC. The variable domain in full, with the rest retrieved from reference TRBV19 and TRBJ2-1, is DGGITQSPKYLFRKEGQNVTLSCEQNLNHDAMYWYRQDPGQGLRLIYYSQIVNDFQKGDIAEGYSVSREKKESFPLTVTSAQKNPTAFYLCASSIDLTSGEQFFGPGTRLTVL.

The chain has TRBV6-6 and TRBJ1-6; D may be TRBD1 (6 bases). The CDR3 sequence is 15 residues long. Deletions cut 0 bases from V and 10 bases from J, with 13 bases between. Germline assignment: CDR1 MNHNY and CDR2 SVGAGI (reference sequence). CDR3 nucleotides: TGTGCCAGCAGTTACTCGAGTACAGGGAGCTCACCCCTCCACTTT. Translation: CASSYSSTGSSPLHF.

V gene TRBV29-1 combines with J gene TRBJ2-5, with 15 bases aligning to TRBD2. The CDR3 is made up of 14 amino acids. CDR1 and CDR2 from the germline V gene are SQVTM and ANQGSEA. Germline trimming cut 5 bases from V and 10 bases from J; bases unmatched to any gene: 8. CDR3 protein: CSVTPGTSGRRQYF. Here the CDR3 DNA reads TGCAGCGTTACACCCGGGACTAGCGGGAGGCGCCAGTACTTC.

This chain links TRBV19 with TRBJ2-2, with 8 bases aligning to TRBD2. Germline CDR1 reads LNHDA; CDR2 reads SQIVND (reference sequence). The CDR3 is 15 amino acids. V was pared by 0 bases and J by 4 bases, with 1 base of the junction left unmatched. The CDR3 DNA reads TGTGCCAGTAGTATAGATCGGGGGGGCACCGGGGAGCTGTTTTTT. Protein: CASSIDRGGTGELFF. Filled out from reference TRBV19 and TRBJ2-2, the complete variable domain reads DGGITQSPKYLFRKEGQNVTLSCEQNLNHDAMYWYRQDPGQGLRLIYYSQIVNDFQKGDIAEGYSVSREKKESFPLTVTSAQKNPTAFYLCASSIDRGGTGELFFGEGSRLTVL.

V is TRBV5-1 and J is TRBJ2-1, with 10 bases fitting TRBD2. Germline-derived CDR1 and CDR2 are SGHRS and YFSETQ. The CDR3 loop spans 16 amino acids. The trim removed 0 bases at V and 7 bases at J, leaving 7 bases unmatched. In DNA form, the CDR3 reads TGCGCCAGCAGCTTGGCCAGCGGGAGGGCCGGAAATGAGCAGTTCTTC. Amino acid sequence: CASSLASGRAGNEQFF. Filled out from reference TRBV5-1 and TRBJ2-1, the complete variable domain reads KAGVTQTPRYLIKTRGQQVTLSCSPISGHRSVSWYQQTPGQGLQFLFEYFSETQRNKGNFPGRFSGRQFSNSRSEMNVSTLELGDSALYLCASSLASGRAGNEQFFGPGTRLTVL.

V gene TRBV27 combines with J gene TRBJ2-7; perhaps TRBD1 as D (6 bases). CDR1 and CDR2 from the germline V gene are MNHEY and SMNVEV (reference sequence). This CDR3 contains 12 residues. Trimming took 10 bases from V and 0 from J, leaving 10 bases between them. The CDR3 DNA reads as TGTGCCACCGGACAGAGCTCCTACGAGCAGTACTTC. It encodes CATGQSSYEQYF.

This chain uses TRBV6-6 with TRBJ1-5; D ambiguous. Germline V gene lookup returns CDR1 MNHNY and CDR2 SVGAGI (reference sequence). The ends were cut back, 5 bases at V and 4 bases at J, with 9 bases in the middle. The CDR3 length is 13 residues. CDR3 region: CASSPQTNQPQHF. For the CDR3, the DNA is TGTGCCAGCAGTCCACAGACAAATCAGCCCCAGCATTTT.

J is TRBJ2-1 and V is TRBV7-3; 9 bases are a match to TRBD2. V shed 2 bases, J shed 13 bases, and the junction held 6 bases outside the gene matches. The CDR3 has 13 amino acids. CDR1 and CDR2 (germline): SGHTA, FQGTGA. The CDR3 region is CASSLGLAGHQFF. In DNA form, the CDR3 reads TGTGCCAGCAGCTTAGGGCTAGCGGGGCATCAGTTCTTC.

As DNA, the CDR3 is TGTGCCAGCAAGGGACTAGGGGGCTACAATGAGCAGTTCTTC. The encoded protein is CASKGLGGYNEQFF. This chain links TRBV6-5 with TRBJ2-1; 8 nucleotides agree with TRBD2. The CDR3 contains 14 residues. Germline V lookup: CDR1 MNHEY, CDR2 SVGAGI. After removal of 7 bases from V and 3 bases from J, the junction contained 5 bases not matched to a gene.

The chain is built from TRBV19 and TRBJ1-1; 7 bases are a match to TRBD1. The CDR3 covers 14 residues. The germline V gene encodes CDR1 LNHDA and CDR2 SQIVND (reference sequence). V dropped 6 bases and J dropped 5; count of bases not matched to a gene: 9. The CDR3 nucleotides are TGTGCCAGTAGCATCCTTAACAGGGGTACTGAAGCTTTCTTT. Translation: CASSILNRGTEAFF.

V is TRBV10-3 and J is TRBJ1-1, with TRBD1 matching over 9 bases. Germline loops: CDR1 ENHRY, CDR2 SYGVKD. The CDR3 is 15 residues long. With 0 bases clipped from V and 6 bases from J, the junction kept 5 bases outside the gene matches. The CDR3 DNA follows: TGTGCCATCAGTGAGTCGGACAGGGGACGGGCTGAAGCTTTCTTT. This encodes CAISESDRGRAEAFF.

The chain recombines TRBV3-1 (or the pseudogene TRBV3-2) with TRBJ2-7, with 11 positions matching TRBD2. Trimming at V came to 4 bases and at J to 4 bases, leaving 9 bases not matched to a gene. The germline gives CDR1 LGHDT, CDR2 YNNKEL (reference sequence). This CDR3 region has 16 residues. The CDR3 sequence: CASSPETSGARYEQYF. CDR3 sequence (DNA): TGTGCCAGCAGCCCCGAGACTAGCGGGGCCCGTTACGAGCAGTACTTC.

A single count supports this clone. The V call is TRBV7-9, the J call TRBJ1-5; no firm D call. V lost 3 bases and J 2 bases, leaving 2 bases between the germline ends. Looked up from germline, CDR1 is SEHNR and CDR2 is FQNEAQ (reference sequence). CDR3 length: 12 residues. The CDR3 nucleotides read TGTGCCAGCAGCTTCGGCAATCAGCCCCAGCATTTT. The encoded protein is CASSFGNQPQHF.

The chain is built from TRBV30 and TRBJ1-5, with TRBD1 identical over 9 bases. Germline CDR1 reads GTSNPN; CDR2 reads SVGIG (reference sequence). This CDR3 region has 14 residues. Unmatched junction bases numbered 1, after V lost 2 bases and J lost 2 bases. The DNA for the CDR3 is TGTGCCTGGAGTCGGGACAGGGGCAATCAGCCCCAGCATTTT. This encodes CAWSRDRGNQPQHF.